The clone carrying this T cell receptor beta chain was counted once. The V gene's germline CDR1 is SQVTM and CDR2 ANQGSEA. With 2 bases removed from V and 9 bases from J, the gap between germline ends came to 11 bases. This CDR3 has 11 amino acids. The record originates from a study of cytomegalovirus exposure and HLA in healthy donors. The PCR contained 60 Vbeta and 13 Jbeta primers. Sequencing was performed with immunoSEQ multiplex PCR; in TCRdb, only in-frame clones are kept and a portion is missing. This sample carries roughly 100,000 clones, 50% to 70% of them seen once, and the ten largest clones take about 4.9%.

The rearrangement joins TRBV29-1 to TRBJ2-7, with a tentative D call TRBD1 (5 bases). Specimen: PBMCs. The sequence derives from a human donor in good health. For the CDR3, the DNA is TGCAGCGTTGAATGGCAGGGTGGGCAGTACTTC. Its protein is CSVEWQGGQYF.